This T cell receptor beta chain was obtained from a study of blood T cell repertoires in COVID-19. Study-wide background: The origin of the acute and convalescent COVID-19 samples was the United States, Italy and Spain. From T cells, B-cell-depleted T cells, or PBMCs came the material, which was cDNA or gDNA.

Germline V CDR1 and CDR2: LNHDA, SQIVND (reference sequence). The CDR3 runs to 13 residues. Trimming removed 4 bases from V and 5 bases from J; junction bases left unmatched: 4. In the authors' workflow: Estimates of nucleated cell counts were drawn from the amplification of reference gene primers. Profiled with immunoSEQ multiplex PCR; TCRdb holds only in-frame clones, not every one. That table gives V, J and clone size, and the DNA gave D and trimming. The top ten clones hold around 1% of a sample with roughly 290,000 clones, about 85% of them seen once. The material sequenced was peripheral blood. This receptor was obtained from a human donor with COVID-19, enrolled during active disease. The donor label of this sample is uncertain. This chain uses TRBV19 with TRBJ1-1; TRBD1 agrees at 7 bases. The CDR3 loop reads CASSRTGETEAFF. The CDR3 coding sequence is TGTGCCAGTAGTAGGACAGGAGAGACTGAAGCTTTCTTT.